The 26 T cell receptor beta chains listed next were all sequenced from one sample in a study of beta chain features in type 1 diabetes. As every portion of the isolated RNA was reverse transcribed, the sequencing read expressed TCRB transcripts. Data came from immunoSEQ multiplex PCR; TCRdb stores just in-frame clones and leaves some out. This table has about half a million clones, 30% appearing once. Sequencing was done on a sample of naive CD4+ T cells from blood. Receptors were obtained from a man aged 18 to 29 in good health.

Note on this clone: Other nucleotide sequences in the sample specify the same CDR3. This chain links TRBV6-6 with TRBJ2-5; D unresolved. Germline V gene data show CDR1 as MNHNY and CDR2 as SVGAGI (reference sequence). The CDR3 is 11 amino acids. The V end was cut by 2 bases, the J end by 4 bases, with 2 bases between. DNA of the CDR3: TGTGCCAGCAGTTACCTAGAGACCCAGTACTTC. This encodes CASSYLETQYF.

V is TRBV5-6 and J is TRBJ2-4; TRBD1 agrees at 7 bases. This CDR3 has 13 residues. CDR1 and CDR2 from the germline V gene are SGHDT and YYEEEE. Germline trimming cut 2 bases from V and 9 bases from J; bases unmatched to any gene: 5. CDR3 residues: CASSFDRVGIQYF. The CDR3 DNA follows: TGTGCCAGCAGCTTTGACAGGGTGGGCATTCAGTACTTC.

This clone occurred a few times. This chain uses TRBV6-6 with TRBJ2-7; no firm D call. The CDR3 totals 16 residues. V was trimmed by 2 bases and J by 0 bases, leaving 14 bases between them. The germline V gene encodes CDR1 MNHNY and CDR2 SVGAGI (reference sequence). CDR3 nucleotide sequence: TGTGCCAGCAGTTACCTCGCGGCCGCGGTCTCCTACGAGCAGTACTTC. It codes for CASSYLAAAVSYEQYF.

This clone was seen a handful of times. This chain connects TRBV30 to TRBJ1-2; the D is unclear. Germline V CDR1 and CDR2: GTSNPN, SVGIG (reference sequence). V shed 5 bases and J shed 4 bases, with 14 bases lying between them. The CDR3 loop spans 13 amino acids. For the CDR3, the DNA is TGTGCCTGGGCAACAACAGATTTCTATGGCTACACCTTC. Amino acid sequence: CAWATTDFYGYTF.

This clone was seen a single time. The genes are TRBV11-2 and TRBJ2-3; D is undetermined. The CDR3 consists of 15 residues. Germline V gene data show CDR1 as SGHAT and CDR2 as FQNNGV. V was cut by 2 bases and J by 0 bases, with 9 bases left in between. CDR3 DNA sequence: TGTGCCAGCAGCTTATCTGCGGCTAGCACAGATACGCAGTATTTT. Translation gives CASSLSAASTDTQYF.

This chain joins TRBV15 and TRBJ2-1, with no clear D. Germline-derived CDR1 and CDR2 are LNHNV and YYDKDF (reference sequence). The length of the CDR3 is 13 residues. V was trimmed by 5 bases and J by 1 base, leaving 6 bases between them. DNA for the CDR3: TGTGCCACCAGCTTCGGTTCCTACAATGAGCAGTTCTTC. Its protein product is CATSFGSYNEQFF. Using reference TRBV15 and TRBJ2-1 for the parts outside the CDR3, the full variable domain is DAMVIQNPRYQVTQFGKPVTLSCSQTLNHNVMYWYQQKSSQAPKLLFHYYDKDFNNEADTPDNFQSRRPNTSFCFLDIRSPGLGDTAMYLCATSFGSYNEQFFGPGTRLTVL.

The genes are TRBV29-1 and TRBJ2-7; tentatively, D is TRBD1 (5 bases). CDR3 length: 13 amino acids. The germline V gene has CDR1 SQVTM and CDR2 ANQGSEA. The V end was cut by 4 bases, the J end by 5 bases, with 15 bases between. The CDR3 sequence is CSVVARVSDEQYF. The CDR3 nucleotides read TGCAGCGTTGTAGCCAGGGTGAGTGACGAGCAGTACTTC.

About this clone: The sample carries other DNA sequences with the same CDR3. This chain joins TRBV7-2 and TRBJ2-7; 7 positions agree with TRBD2. The germline CDR1 and CDR2 sequences are SGHTA and FQGNSA. The CDR3 spans 13 residues. J was trimmed by 5 bases and V by 2 bases; bases with no gene match: 3. The CDR3 reads CASSLRLAHEQYF. The CDR3 DNA sequence: TGTGCCAGCAGCTTAAGACTAGCCCACGAGCAGTACTTC.

The sample holds a few counts of this clone. CDR3: CASSQGTIYEQYF. CDR3 nucleotide sequence: TGCGCCAGCAGCCAGGGGACAATCTACGAGCAGTACTTC. The V call is TRBV4-3, the J call TRBJ2-7; D is possibly TRBD1 (6 bases). CDR3 length: 13 residues. Germline V gives CDR1 LGHNA, CDR2 YSLEER. With 3 bases removed from V and 3 bases from J, the gap between germline ends came to 9 bases.

A single count supports this clone. CDR3: CASSLTGSDTQYF. The DNA of the CDR3 is TGTGCCAGCAGCTTGACAGGCTCCGATACGCAGTATTTT. This sequence joins TRBV7-6 and TRBJ2-3; a weak D match, TRBD1 (6 bases). Germline V lookup: CDR1 SGHVS, CDR2 FNYEAQ. Trimming took off 3 bases at V and 6 bases at J, with 10 bases between the two ends. The CDR3 length is 13 residues. The whole variable domain, remainder taken from reference TRBV7-6 and TRBJ2-3, is GAGVSQSPRYKVTKRGQDVALRCDPISGHVSLYWYRQALGQGPEFLTYFNYEAQQDKSGLPNDRFSAERPEGSISTLTIQRTEQRDSAMYRCASSLTGSDTQYFGPGTRLTVL.

This sequence joins TRBV18 and TRBJ2-7; 9 nucleotides match TRBD1. The CDR3 extends over 13 amino acids. V lost 3 bases to trimming and J lost 6 bases; unmatched junction nucleotides: 3. CDR1 KGHSH and CDR2 LQKENI come from the germline V gene. In DNA form, the CDR3 reads TGTGCCAGCTCACCGGACAGGGGATCCGAGCAGTACTTC. Amino acids: CASSPDRGSEQYF.

In this sample, this clone turned up a few times. The chain joins TRBV30 to TRBJ2-1; 12 bases match TRBD2. Germline loops: CDR1 GTSNPN, CDR2 SVGIG (reference sequence). This CDR3 is built from 16 residues. Germline trimming cut 0 bases from V and 2 bases from J; bases unmatched to any gene: 2. In DNA form, the CDR3 reads TGTGCCTGGAGTGTACTAGCGGGAGGTACCTACAATGAGCAGTTCTTC. Translation gives CAWSVLAGGTYNEQFF. Filled out from reference TRBV30 and TRBJ2-1, the complete variable domain reads SQTIHQWPATLVQPVGSPLSLECTVEGTSNPNLYWYRQAAGRGLQLLFYSVGIGQISSEVPQNLSASRPQDRQFILSSKKLLLSDSGFYLCAWSVLAGGTYNEQFFGPGTRLTVL.

The rearrangement joins TRBV7-9 to TRBJ1-1; D not certain. V was shortened by 5 bases and J by 0 bases, with 10 bases between the two germline ends. CDR1 SEHNR and CDR2 FQNEAQ come from the germline V gene (reference sequence). CDR3 length: 14 residues. In nucleotides, the CDR3 is TGTGCCAGCAGCGGCAAGCCAATGAACACTGAAGCTTTCTTT. It translates to CASSGKPMNTEAFF.

This clone came up a few times. The chain is built from TRBV4-2 and TRBJ2-7; possibly TRBD1 for D (5 bases). V gave up 0 bases and J gave up 7 bases, with 16 bases separating them. The CDR3 consists of 15 residues. The germline gives CDR1 LGHNA, CDR2 YNFKEQ. CDR3 coding DNA: TGTGCCAGCAGCCAAGATCTTACAGGAATATTGGAGCAGTACTTC. Encoded protein: CASSQDLTGILEQYF.

This chain links TRBV11-2 with TRBJ1-1; D gene uncertain. Germline V gene data show CDR1 as SGHAT and CDR2 as FQNNGV. Trimming removed 5 bases at V and 8 bases at J, with 9 bases between. The CDR3 is 11 amino acids. CDR3 residues: CASSRKGEAFF. The CDR3 region has the DNA TGTGCCAGCAGCCGCAAAGGGGAAGCTTTCTTT.

CDR3 in amino acids: CASTPQGVETQYF. The DNA for the CDR3 is TGTGCCAGCACCCCCCAGGGGGTCGAGACCCAGTACTTC. V gene TRBV2 combines with J gene TRBJ2-5; 7 bases align to TRBD1. Trimming removed 7 bases from V and 5 bases from J; junction bases left unmatched: 7. The CDR3 is 13 residues long. Germline CDR1 and CDR2: SNHLY and FYNNEI.

The V gene is TRBV7-6, the J gene TRBJ2-1; possibly TRBD1 for D (6 bases). V was trimmed by 4 bases and J by 6 bases, leaving 13 bases between them. This CDR3 is 14 amino acids long. Germline lookup yields CDR1 SGHVS and CDR2 FNYEAQ. CDR3 nucleotide sequence: TGTGCCAGCAGCTCAGGGGCGACCGGCAATGAGCAGTTCTTC. Amino acids: CASSSGATGNEQFF.

The rearrangement uses TRBV5-1 and TRBJ2-7; D is unclear. Deletions cut 4 bases from V and 4 bases from J, with 6 bases between. The germline V gene has CDR1 SGHRS and CDR2 YFSETQ. The CDR3 is made up of 11 amino acids. CDR3 residues: CASSATYEQYF. The CDR3 DNA reads TGCGCCAGCAGCGCTACGTACGAGCAGTACTTC.

The rearrangement joins TRBV10-2 to TRBJ1-1, with D perhaps TRBD1 (5 bases). V was clipped by 5 bases and J by 0 bases, with 7 bases between them. Per the germline V gene, CDR1 is WSHSY and CDR2 is SAAADI. The CDR3 has 13 amino acids. This CDR3 is CASSNRMNTEAFF. CDR3 in DNA: TGCGCCAGCAGTAACAGGATGAACACTGAAGCTTTCTTT.

The chain combines TRBV30 with TRBJ2-7; 10 positions agree with TRBD1. The germline gives CDR1 GTSNPN, CDR2 SVGIG (reference sequence). CDR3 size: 13 residues. The junction had 4 bases not matched to a gene; V was cut back by 4 bases and J by 4 bases. The CDR3 region has the DNA TGTGCCTGGAAGAGACAGGGGGCGTACGAGCAGTACTTC. This gives the protein CAWKRQGAYEQYF.

This clone was seen more than once but under ten times. Other DNA sequences in the sample encode the same CDR3. The rearrangement joins TRBV27 to TRBJ2-7; D is ambiguous. The CDR3 has 9 amino acids. Germline CDR1 reads MNHEY; CDR2 reads SMNVEV (reference sequence). Trimming removed 6 bases from V and 3 bases from J, with 0 bases in between. The CDR3 is CASSYEQYF. The DNA of the CDR3 is TGTGCCAGCAGCTACGAGCAGTACTTC.

The chain is built from TRBV25-1 and TRBJ2-3; possibly TRBD1 for D (5 bases). Trimming left V 4 bases short and J 2 bases short, with 10 bases between. The germline gives CDR1 MGHDK, CDR2 SYGVNS. The CDR3 is 14 residues long. In DNA form, the CDR3 reads TGTGCCAGCAGTGGGCGACAGATCACAGATACGCAGTATTTT. Protein sequence: CASSGRQITDTQYF.

This clone was observed a few times. The chain uses TRBV5-1 and TRBJ2-3, with unresolved D. The length of the CDR3 is 14 residues. V was cut by 1 base and J by 6 bases, with 12 bases left in between. The V gene's germline CDR1 is SGHRS and CDR2 YFSETQ. The chain's CDR3 is CASSLRLSADTQYF. CDR3 DNA sequence: TGCGCCAGCAGCTTGAGGCTATCCGCGGATACGCAGTATTTT.

This sequence joins TRBV28 and TRBJ2-7; 8 bases agree with TRBD1. The germline V gene has CDR1 MDHEN and CDR2 SYDVKM. With 4 bases clipped from V and 3 bases from J, the junction kept 8 bases outside the gene matches. The CDR3 covers 15 residues. The DNA of the CDR3 is TGTGCCAGCAGTTCTCCCGGACAGGGATACTACGAGCAGTACTTC. Residues: CASSSPGQGYYEQYF. The variable domain in full, completed from reference TRBV28 and TRBJ2-7, reads DVKVTQSSRYLVKRTGEKVFLECVQDMDHENMFWYRQDPGLGLRLIYFSYDVKMKEKGDIPEGYSVSREKKERFSLILESASTNQTSMYLCASSSPGQGYYEQYFGPGTRLTVT.

The genes are TRBV6-5 and TRBJ2-7; 10 bases align to TRBD2. The CDR3 spans 15 residues. The junction had 7 bases not matched to a gene; V was cut back by 6 bases and J by 2 bases. From germline, CDR1 is MNHEY and CDR2 SVGAGI. The CDR3: CASRPPGLAPYEQYF. The CDR3 nucleotides are TGTGCCAGCAGACCACCGGGACTAGCGCCCTACGAGCAGTACTTC.

This clone appeared once. The chain carries TRBV7-2 and TRBJ2-3, with 9 bases that match TRBD2. The CDR3 length is 15 residues. CDR1 is SGHTA and CDR2 is FQGNSA in the germline V gene. V trimming: 5 bases; J trimming: 4 bases; junction bases outside the gene matches: 7. In DNA, the CDR3 is TGTGCCAGCAGCAGGGGACTAGCCTCCGCAGATACGCAGTATTTT. It is translated as CASSRGLASADTQYF.